This note documents a single T cell receptor (beta chain) sequence. Antigen specificity is unknown. This CDR3 has 14 residues. From germline, CDR1 is SNHLY and CDR2 FYNNEI. V lost 9 bases and J lost 1, with 13 bases in between. The entry originates in a study of CD8 T cells in ankylosing spondylitis. Points from the study as a whole: A TCR beta motif of about 8 highly homologous variants seemed to mark ankylosing spondylitis blood.

The authors made TCR beta libraries by quantitative 5'-RACE with molecular barcodes. TCRdb redid the calling of the 5' RACE reads with MiXCR, one entry per CDR3 protein. The sample shows fewer than 500,000 distinct CDR3 sequences, roughly 26% of them seen only once. The chain recombines TRBV2 with TRBJ2-4; D call uncertain. The sequence was collected from a male donor with ankylosing spondylitis. Sequencing was carried out using blood, either unsorted or a sorted T cell fraction (not recorded which). DNA for the CDR3: TGTGCCAGTCTTGGAAATAGCGCCAAAAACATTCAGTACTTC. Translating gives CASLGNSAKNIQYF.